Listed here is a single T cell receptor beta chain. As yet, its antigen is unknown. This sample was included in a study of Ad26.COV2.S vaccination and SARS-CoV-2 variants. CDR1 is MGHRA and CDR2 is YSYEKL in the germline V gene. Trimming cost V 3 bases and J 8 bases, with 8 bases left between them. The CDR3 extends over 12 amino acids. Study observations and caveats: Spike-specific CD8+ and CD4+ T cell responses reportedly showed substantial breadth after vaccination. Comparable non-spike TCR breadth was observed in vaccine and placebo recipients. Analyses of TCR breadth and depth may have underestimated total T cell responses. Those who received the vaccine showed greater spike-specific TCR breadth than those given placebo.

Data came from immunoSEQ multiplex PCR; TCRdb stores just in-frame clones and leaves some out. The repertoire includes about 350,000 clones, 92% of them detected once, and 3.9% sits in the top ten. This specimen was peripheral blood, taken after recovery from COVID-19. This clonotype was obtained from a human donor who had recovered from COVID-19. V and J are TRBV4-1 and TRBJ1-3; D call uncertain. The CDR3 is CASSHVMDTIYF. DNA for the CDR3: TGCGCCAGCAGCCACGTGATGGACACCATATATTTT.